This note documents a single T cell receptor (beta chain) sequence. Its antigen is not yet known. Per-nucleotide qualities are absent, and no much larger clonotype sits a single base away. For deep sequencing, PBMC libraries mostly used approximately 500 ng of input genomic DNA, with six replicates for each sample. The immunoSEQ hsTCRbeta kit was used to prepare TCRbeta libraries according to the manufacturer's instructions. The completed libraries were mixed into a single pool at 3 nM, then sequenced with an Illumina NovaSeq 6000 S4 flow cell. The authors' analysis ran thus. The immunoSEQ Analyzer handled quality control and preprocessing of the raw data. The analysis was restricted to productive rearrangements, with each unique CDR3 amino acid sequence defining a clonotype. Repertoire clonality was estimated as the Gini-Simpson index, which was computed with the R package tcR. Student's t test was used to compare Gini indices, while Pearson correlation assessed associations with tumor size change. As stored in TCRdb, this immuneACCESS dataset retains in-frame rearrangements with V and J assigned. A fraction of the clones does not appear; measured against another copy, unresolved V genes explain less than half of the discrepancy, and the remainder lacks a known reason. V, J and clone size were drawn from that table, and D and trimming were deduced from the DNA. This sample has more than 11,000 clones in its table, and just under 70% of those were observed once. The ten largest clones take up 3% to 4% of the sample.

The data originate from a study of neoadjuvant anti-PD-1 for oral cavity cancer (dated by TCRdb to about 2021). Notes on the research overall: Before curative-intent surgical resection, most patients were given three to four biweekly doses of nivolumab at 3 mg/kg. A fourth nivolumab dose was given around day 43 to patients without progression, and definitive surgical resection was performed in those patients on days 50-56. A roughly 32% response rate was observed in the parent correlative cohort, in which around 12 patients were included. Under RECIST 1.1, a patient counted as a responder if showing complete response, partial response or stable disease, and as a non-responder if showing progression. Beyond this particular receptor, the publication reports: Higher pretreatment blood TCRbeta clonality and lower post-treatment tumor TCRbeta clonality were correlated with higher pretreatment blood Treg/Th17 ratios. The TCR analyses had only a few patients in each response group, and the authors called for validation in larger cohorts. After neoadjuvant nivolumab, T cell clonality (Gini index) in PBMCs was significantly higher in non-responders than in responders.

What the time point label conveys for this sample: after neoadjuvant nivolumab, at surgical resection. Patients were newly diagnosed with stage II-IVA oral cavity squamous cell carcinoma and had received no prior systemic or radiation treatment. Everyone in the cohort had locally advanced, HPV-negative oral cavity squamous cell carcinoma. Peripheral blood mononuclear cells were analyzed directly and were not maintained or expanded in culture. Samples came from a longitudinal correlative study of a single-arm phase II trial of neoadjuvant nivolumab in oral cavity squamous cell carcinoma. Subject-matched pre- and post-treatment PBMCs and tumors from three responders and three non-responders were subjected to genomic DNA-based TCRbeta sequencing. Peripheral blood mononuclear cells were collected before nivolumab treatment and were collected again after treatment, at the time of surgery. The Maxwell RSC DNA from Cells kit was used to isolate genomic DNA from PBMCs.

Inclusive of the bounding cysteine and phenylalanine, the CDR3 is 15 residues long. Of all the DNA, just the CDR3 is kept, 45 bases in frame from base 1. Trimming removed 1 base from V and 5 bases from J, leaving 11 bases between the germline ends. CDR1 SGHAT and CDR2 FQNNGV were looked up in the germline V gene. This receptor was identified in a person between 35 and 79 years old with oral cavity squamous cell carcinoma. Specimen: PBMCs, collected after nivolumab (anti-PD-1) treatment. The rearrangement joined TRBV11-2 to TRBJ2-2; the D gene is perhaps TRBD2, on 5 matching bases. Here the CDR3 is given as CASSLGLAPTGELFF. DNA sequence: TGTGCCAGCAGCTTAGGGCTAGCCCCAACCGGGGAGCTGTTTTTT.